This T cell receptor beta chain comes out of a study of PD-1 blockade in classical Hodgkin lymphoma. As for the study in general: Patients were infused with nivolumab 3 mg/kg every 2 weeks.

Time point described: cycle 4 day 1 (C4D1), after five to seven weeks of nivolumab. Relapse after autologous stem cell transplantation occurred in every patient, and brentuximab vedotin exposure varied. Magnetic negative selection was used to purify CD4+ T cells from thawed PBMCs. About this clone itself: Its antigen is still unknown.

Study-wide results and limits: CD8+ TCR diversity did not rise significantly by C4D1, unlike CD4+. Lower baseline TCR diversity marked trial partial responders and progressors. Baseline TCR diversity was reportedly lower in newly diagnosed patients than healthy donors.

V was clipped by 4 bases and J by 6 bases, with 16 bases between them. The V gene's germline CDR1 is KGHSH and CDR2 LQKENI. The CDR3 length is 15 residues. TCRdb's table, derived via immunoSEQ multiplex PCR, lists solely in-frame clones and lacks some. The table has 30,000 to 40,000 clones, roughly 92% seen once. The chain links TRBV18 to TRBJ2-1, with D possibly called TRBD1 or TRBD2 (5 bases each). The specimen was CD4+ T cells from blood, collected before the fourth cycle of nivolumab. The source is a human donor with classical Hodgkin lymphoma. CDR3 protein: CASSLGTKFTNEQFF. The CDR3 DNA is TGTGCCAGCTCACTGGGGACGAAGTTTACCAATGAGCAGTTCTTC.